This TCR beta chain was recovered during a study of PD-L1 blockade in urothelial cancer. In the study overall: Per blood sample, T cells had a median of roughly 150,000.

Method: immunoSEQ multiplex PCR; TCRdb's copy keeps in-frame clones and lacks some. In the table there are tens of thousands of clones, around 80% of which are singletons. Germline CDR1 KGHSH, CDR2 LQKENI. The length of the CDR3 is 16 residues. The V gene lost 3 bases and the J gene lost 2 bases, with 15 bases spanning the gap. This clone appeared a single time. The chain couples TRBV18 to TRBJ2-3; weak D call: TRBD2 (6 bases). This specimen consisted of PBMCs, obtained around atezolizumab (anti-PD-L1) treatment. The sequence was collected from a man aged 70 or older with urothelial cancer. This chain's CDR3 is CASSPRGSSFTDTQYF. In DNA form, the CDR3 reads TGTGCCAGCTCACCTCGGGGGAGTAGCTTCACAGATACGCAGTATTTT.